These T cell receptor beta chains were read from a single sample in a study of T cells after posttransplantation cyclophosphamide. Using immunoSEQ multiplex PCR, the repertoire was profiled, and TCRdb retains in-frame clones only, with some absent. Observed are 20,000 to 25,000 clones, no singletons, with the top ten taking around 7%. The source material was PBMCs. The source of these receptors is a woman aged 60 to 75 in good health, CMV-negative, and a related stem cell transplant donor. Each CDR3 is given with its conserved first and last residue. D genes are given only for firm matches. Size is stated as once, few, many or a size class.

abundance	v_gene	j_gene	d_gene	CDR3aa	CDR3nt
many	TRBV2	TRBJ2-3	TRBD1	CASSDAGTGSDTQYF	TGTGCCAGCAGTGATGCAGGGACAGGATCAGATACGCAGTATTTT
many	TRBV10-3	TRBJ2-3	.	CATQSTDTQYF	TGTGCCACCCAGAGCACAGATACGCAGTATTTT
many	TRBV4-3	TRBJ2-1	.	CASSQGPHEQFF	TGCGCCAGCAGCCAAGGGCCTCATGAGCAGTTCTTC
many	TRBV2	TRBJ1-2	.	CASSLQALIPNYGYTF	TGTGCCAGCAGCTTACAGGCCCTTATCCCAAACTATGGCTACACCTTC
many	TRBV21-1	TRBJ2-7	.	CASTGFYYEQYF	TGTGCCAGCACGGGGTTCTACTACGAGCAGTACTTC
many	TRBV7-3	TRBJ2-2	TRBD2	CASSPNPALAGAGELFF	TGTGCCAGCAGCCCGAATCCCGCACTAGCGGGGGCCGGGGAGCTGTTTTTT
many	TRBV6-4	TRBJ1-2	TRBD1	CASSADRGYGYTF	TGTGCCAGCAGTGCGGACAGGGGCTATGGCTACACCTTC
many	TRBV5-1	TRBJ2-6	TRBD1	CASSLVAGGVGANVLTF	TGCGCCAGCAGCTTGGTGGCAGGGGGAGTTGGGGCCAACGTCCTGACTTTC
many	TRBV4-2	TRBJ1-4	.	CASSHDLTGVNEKLFF	TGTGCCAGCAGCCACGACTTGACAGGTGTTAATGAAAAACTGTTTTTT
few	TRBV7-2	TRBJ2-5	TRBD2	CASRPRPGLAGGLETQYF	TGTGCCAGCAGACCCCGACCGGGACTAGCGGGAGGGCTCGAGACCCAGTACTTC
many	TRBV6-5	TRBJ1-2	TRBD1	CASSYDRVHPGYTF	TGTGCCAGCAGTTACGACAGGGTGCATCCTGGCTACACCTTC
many	TRBV6-5	TRBJ1-4	.	CASSYSGGPRDEKLFF	TGTGCCAGCAGTTACTCGGGAGGACCCCGGGATGAAAAACTGTTTTTT
few	TRBV4-2	TRBJ1-2	.	CASNAGTLAGEGYTF	TGTGCCAGCAACGCCGGGACACTAGCGGGTGAGGGCTACACCTTC
few	TRBV19	TRBJ1-5	.	CASSIRLGQGNQPQNF	TGTGCCAGTAGTATACGTCTGGGGCAGGGGAATCAGCCCCAGAATTTT
many	TRBV15	TRBJ1-6	.	CATSRPGLNSPLHF	TGTGCCACCAGCAGACCGGGACTGAATTCACCCCTCCACTTT
many	TRBV7-2	TRBJ1-1	.	CASSFETGNTEAFF	TGTGCCAGCAGCTTCGAGACAGGGAACACTGAAGCTTTCTTT